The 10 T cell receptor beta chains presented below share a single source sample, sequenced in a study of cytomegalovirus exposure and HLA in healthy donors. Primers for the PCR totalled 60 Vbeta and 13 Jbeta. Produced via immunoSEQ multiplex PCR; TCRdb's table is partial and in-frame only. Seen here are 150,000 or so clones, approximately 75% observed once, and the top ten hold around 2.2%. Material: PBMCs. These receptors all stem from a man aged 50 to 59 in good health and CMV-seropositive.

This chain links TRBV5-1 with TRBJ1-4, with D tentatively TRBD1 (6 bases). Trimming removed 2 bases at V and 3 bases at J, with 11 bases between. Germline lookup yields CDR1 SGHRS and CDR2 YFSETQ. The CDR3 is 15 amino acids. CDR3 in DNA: TGCGCCAGCAGCTTCACAGGGCAAGCTAATGAAAAACTGTTTTTT. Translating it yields CASSFTGQANEKLFF.

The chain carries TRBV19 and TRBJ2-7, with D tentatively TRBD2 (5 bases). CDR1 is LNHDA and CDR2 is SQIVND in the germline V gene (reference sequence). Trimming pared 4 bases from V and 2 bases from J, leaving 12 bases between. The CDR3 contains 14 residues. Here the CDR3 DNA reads TGTGCCAGTAGTAAGAAGGACGGGGCCTACGAGCAGTACTTC. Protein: CASSKKDGAYEQYF. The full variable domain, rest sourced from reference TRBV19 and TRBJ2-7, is DGGITQSPKYLFRKEGQNVTLSCEQNLNHDAMYWYRQDPGQGLRLIYYSQIVNDFQKGDIAEGYSVSREKKESFPLTVTSAQKNPTAFYLCASSKKDGAYEQYFGPGTRLTVT.

The CDR3 region has the DNA TGTGCCAGCAGCAAATCCTCCCTAGCGGGGGGGCCATGGGAGACCCAGTACTTC. This sequence encodes CASSKSSLAGGPWETQYF. This chain connects TRBV21-1 to TRBJ2-5; the D call in the table, TRBD2, was not verified against the DNA. TRBV21-1 is labeled a pseudogene. The CDR3 runs 18 residues.

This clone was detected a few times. DNA of the CDR3: TGTGCCAGCAGCTTAGCTGACAGGGCCTCAGGGAACACTGAAGCTTTCTTT. Translating gives CASSLADRASGNTEAFF. The chain uses TRBV11-2 and TRBJ1-1, with 7 bases fitting TRBD1. The CDR3 covers 17 residues. The germline CDR1 and CDR2 sequences are SGHAT and FQNNGV. J was trimmed by 1 base and V by 1 base; bases with no gene match: 9.

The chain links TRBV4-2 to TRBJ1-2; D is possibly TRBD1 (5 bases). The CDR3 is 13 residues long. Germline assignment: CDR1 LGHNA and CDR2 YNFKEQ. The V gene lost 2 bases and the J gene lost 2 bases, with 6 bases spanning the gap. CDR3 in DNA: TGTGCCAGCAGCCAACCAGGGAACTATGGCTACACCTTC. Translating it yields CASSQPGNYGYTF.

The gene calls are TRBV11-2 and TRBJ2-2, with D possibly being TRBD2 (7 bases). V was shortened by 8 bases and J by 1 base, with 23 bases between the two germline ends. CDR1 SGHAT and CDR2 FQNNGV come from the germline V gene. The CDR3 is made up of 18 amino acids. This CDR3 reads CASRKPGGSRRNTGELFF. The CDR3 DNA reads TGTGCCAGCCGAAAACCGGGGGGCTCCAGACGGAACACCGGGGAGCTGTTTTTT.

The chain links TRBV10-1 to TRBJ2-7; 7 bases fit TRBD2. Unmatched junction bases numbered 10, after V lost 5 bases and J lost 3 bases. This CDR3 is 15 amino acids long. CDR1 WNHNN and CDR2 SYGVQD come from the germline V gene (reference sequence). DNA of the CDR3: TGCGCCAGCAGTCCTCTAGCGGACTCACACTACGAGCAGTACTTC. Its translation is CASSPLADSHYEQYF.

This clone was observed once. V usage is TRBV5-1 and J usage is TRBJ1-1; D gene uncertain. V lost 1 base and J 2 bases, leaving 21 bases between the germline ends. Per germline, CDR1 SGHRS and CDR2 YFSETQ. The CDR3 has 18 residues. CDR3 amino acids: CASSLLSTSQATNTEAFF. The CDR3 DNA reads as TGCGCCAGCAGCTTGCTCTCTACGTCGCAGGCCACTAACACTGAAGCTTTCTTT.

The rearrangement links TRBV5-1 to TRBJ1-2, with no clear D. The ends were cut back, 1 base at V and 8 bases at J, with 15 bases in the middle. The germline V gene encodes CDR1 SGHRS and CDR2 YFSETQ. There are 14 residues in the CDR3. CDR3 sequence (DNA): TGCGCCAGCAGCTTGCGCGTCGACGGGGAGGGCTACACCTTC. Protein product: CASSLRVDGEGYTF.

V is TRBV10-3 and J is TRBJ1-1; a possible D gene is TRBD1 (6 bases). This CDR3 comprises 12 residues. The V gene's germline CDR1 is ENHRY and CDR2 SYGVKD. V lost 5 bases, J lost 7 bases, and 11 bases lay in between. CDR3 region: CAISQGGGEAFF. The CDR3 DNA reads TGTGCCATCAGTCAGGGAGGGGGTGAAGCTTTCTTT.